This T cell receptor beta chain emerged from a study of cytomegalovirus exposure and HLA in healthy donors. Findings of the study overall: It was only CMV serostatus that was available as immune exposure information.

In the case of this clone: Its matching antigen is unknown.

This PCR relied on a set of 60 Vbeta primers and 13 Jbeta primers. Sequencing was performed with immunoSEQ multiplex PCR; in TCRdb, only in-frame clones are kept and a portion is missing. The sample records about 170,000 clones, about three quarters being singletons. Sequencing was performed on PBMCs. This clonotype was sampled from a female donor in good health and CMV-seronegative.

For the CDR3, the DNA is TGTGCCAGCAGTTTCAGAAGGGGAAATGAAGCTTTCTTT. Its translation: CASSFRRGNEAFF. The chain recombines TRBV27 with TRBJ1-1; perhaps TRBD1 as D (5 bases). The CDR3 sequence is 13 residues long. Deletions cut 3 bases from V and 7 bases from J, with 12 bases between. From germline, CDR1 is MNHEY and CDR2 SMNVEV (reference sequence).